This T cell receptor (beta chain) originates from a study of blood T cell repertoires in COVID-19. In the original processing: By means of reference gene primer amplification, nucleated cell counts were estimated. Libraries were prepared by immunoSEQ multiplex PCR; TCRdb keeps only in-frame clonotypes and omits some of them. V and J calls and clone size come straight from that table; D and trimming were deduced from the DNA. The sample carries approximately 70,000 clones, approximately 79% recorded once. The table lists this clone with a count of one. The TCR was taken from a woman aged 45-59 years with acute or convalescent COVID-19. The sequenced sample was peripheral blood.

CDR3 protein: CASSSPSGTSGRKEQFF. For the CDR3, the DNA is TGTGCCAGCAGCTCCCCGTCCGGGACTAGCGGGAGGAAGGAGCAGTTCTTC. The V gene is TRBV27, the J gene TRBJ2-1; 15 nucleotides line up with TRBD2. The CDR3 is 17 amino acids. Looked up from germline, CDR1 is MNHEY and CDR2 is SMNVEV (reference sequence). J was trimmed by 10 bases and V by 6 bases; bases with no gene match: 13.